What follows describes a single T cell receptor (beta chain). What this receptor recognizes is not known. There are no base qualities to consult, and no much larger clone falls within one base. The data stem from a study of blood T cell repertoires in COVID-19 (dated by TCRdb to about 2020). Turning to the overall study: Samples covering the acute and convalescent phases of COVID-19 were provided by collaborators in the United States, Italy and Spain. Nearly every sample came with metadata listing a de-identified subject ID, COVID-19 status, age in years and sex. The material from the prospective study consisted of cDNA or gDNA derived from T cells, B-cell-depleted T cells, or PBMCs. The samples were drawn from the first 160 participants of the ongoing ImmuneRACE study and from over a thousand subjects provided by 6 global collaborators. Subjects who had been exposed to COVID-19, were actively infected with it, or had recovered from it provided the deeply sampled blood TCRbeta repertoires that made up the dataset. Where HLA class I and class II types were available, the types were taken from metadata supplied by the sample provider, not from assay-based typing. The repertoires were released in a freely available public database meant as a resource for research on the immune response to SARS-CoV-2. Points the paper makes about the study in general: How much clinical and demographic metadata was included differed by source and by participant, and the metadata was provided uncurated.

A second Seattle source provided samples from volunteer blood donors who had recovered from COVID-19. Whole blood was collected in K2EDTA tubes by collaborating institutions according to the institutions' own protocols. For TCRbeta analysis, collaborators shipped samples in one of three forms: frozen whole blood, isolated PBMCs, or DNA extracted from either of those sample types. TCRbeta CDR3 regions were amplified from genomic DNA using the immunoSEQ Assay, a bias-controlled multiplex PCR. The study's processing was this. Within the assay, amplification of reference gene primers was used to estimate how many nucleated cells each sample contained. To quantify the absolute abundance of each unique TCRbeta CDR3 rearrangement, sequence reads were collapsed and filtered. Productive Simpson clonality was computed per sample as the square root of Simpson's diversity index over productive rearrangements. What TCRdb holds here is the immuneACCESS table cut down to in-frame rearrangements. Part of the clones is not present; checked against another copy, under half of the missing clones reflect an unresolved V gene, and the others are unexplained. That table supplies the V and J calls and clone size; D and trimming were determined from the DNA. The sample profile shows 300,000 to 350,000 clones; around 91% of them were found once. The ten largest clones capture 2.5% to 4% of the sample.

There are 15 amino acids in the CDR3, from cysteine to phenylalanine inclusive. Only the CDR3 DNA stays, 45 bases, in frame from base 1. The germline V gene encodes CDR1 MGHRA and CDR2 YSYEKL. The germline ends are 14 bases apart after V is trimmed by 4 bases and J by 3 bases. The TCR was taken from a woman aged 18-29 years who had recovered from COVID-19. Sample: peripheral blood. Recombination joined TRBV4-1 with TRBJ2-3, with TRBD1 as a weak D call on 6 bases. In nucleotide form, the sequence is TGCGCCAGCAGCCGGTCAGGGGACGGTACAGATACGCAGTATTTT. It specifies CASSRSGDGTDTQYF.